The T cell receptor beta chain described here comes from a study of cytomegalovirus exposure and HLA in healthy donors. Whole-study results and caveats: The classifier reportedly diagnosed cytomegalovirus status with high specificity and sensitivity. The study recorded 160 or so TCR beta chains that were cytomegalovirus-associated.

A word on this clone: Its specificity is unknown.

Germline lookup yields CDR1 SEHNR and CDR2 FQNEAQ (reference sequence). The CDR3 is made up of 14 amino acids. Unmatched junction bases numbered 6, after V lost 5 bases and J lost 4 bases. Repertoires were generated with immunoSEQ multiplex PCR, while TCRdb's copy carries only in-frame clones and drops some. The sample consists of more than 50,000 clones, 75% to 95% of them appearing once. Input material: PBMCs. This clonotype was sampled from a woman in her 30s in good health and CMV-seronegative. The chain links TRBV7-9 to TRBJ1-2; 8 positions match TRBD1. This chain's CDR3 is CASSRGQGVYGYTF. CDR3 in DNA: TGTGCCAGCAGCAGAGGACAGGGAGTCTATGGCTACACCTTC.